Below, 21 T cell receptor beta chains from the same sample are listed, as sequenced in a study of early T cells in non-severe SARS-CoV-2 infection. Each CDR3 protein gets one entry after TCRdb re-called the 5' RACE reads with MiXCR. The sample includes some 98,000 distinct CDR3 sequences, about 10% of them seen just once. The material sequenced was whole blood. The receptors were sampled from an adult who was a healthcare worker with PCR-confirmed SARS-CoV-2 infection or an uninfected control (not recorded which).

This clonotype was observed many times. V usage is TRBV29-1 and J usage is TRBJ2-5; D not certain. The CDR3 length is 13 residues. The germline V gene encodes CDR1 SQVTM and CDR2 ANQGSEA. V was cut by 7 bases and J by 1 base, with 13 bases left in between. In nucleotides, the CDR3 is TGCAGCGCAAAGGCTGTGGGCCAAGAGACCCAGTACTTC. Its protein is CSAKAVGQETQYF.

This clonotype was seen more than once but under ten times. The rearrangement joins TRBV6-5 to TRBJ2-1, with D possibly being TRBD1 (6 bases). Germline V gene lookup returns CDR1 MNHEY and CDR2 SVGAGI. Trimming shortened V by 6 bases and J by 5 bases, and 17 bases separated the two germline ends. The CDR3 runs to 15 residues. The CDR3 DNA reads as TGTGCCAGCAGACAGGCCTCCGGGACACACAATGAGCAGTTCTTC. It translates to CASRQASGTHNEQFF.

A few counts support this clonotype. The chain couples TRBV6-5 to TRBJ2-2, with D maybe TRBD2 (5 bases). Germline-derived CDR1 and CDR2 are MNHEY and SVGAGI. CDR3 length: 15 amino acids. V gave up 6 bases and J gave up 7 bases, with 18 bases separating them. The CDR3 DNA is TGTGCCAGCAGCCGGGGTGTAACCCGAAACGGGGAGCTGTTTTTT. Protein sequence: CASSRGVTRNGELFF.

The CDR3 DNA reads as TGTGCCAGCAGGCGAACAGGGGGTCCCAGTGAAGCTTTCTTT. It codes for CASRRTGGPSEAFF. The genes are TRBV7-2 and TRBJ1-1; 8 positions match TRBD1. This CDR3 is built from 14 residues. CDR1 is SGHTA, CDR2 FQGNSA, per germline. Trimming removed 6 bases from V and 7 bases from J; junction bases left unmatched: 10.

Notes on this clonotype: At one end the junction does not follow the germline gene, possibly because of a read error. The chain couples TRBV12-3 or TRBV12-4 to TRBJ1-4; tentative D call: TRBD1 (6 bases). CDR3 length: 15 residues. The CDR3 sequence: CASSFPGQTIEKLFF. The CDR3 DNA reads TGTGCCAGCAGTTTCCCGGGACAAACTATTGAAAAACTGTTTTTT.

This clonotype was found many times. This chain connects TRBV27 to TRBJ2-1; D may be TRBD2 (7 bases). The length of the CDR3 is 18 residues. V was clipped by 1 base and J by 7 bases, with 23 bases between them. Looked up from germline, CDR1 is MNHEY and CDR2 is SMNVEV (reference sequence). This chain's CDR3 is CASSLYGGRNYLRNEQFF. Written as DNA, the CDR3 is TGTGCCAGCAGTTTATACGGGGGGCGAAACTACCTACGAAATGAGCAGTTCTTC.

This clonotype was picked up many times. This chain links TRBV28 with TRBJ2-7; TRBD2 might be the D (5 bases). CDR3 size: 16 residues. Germline CDR1 MDHEN, CDR2 SYDVKM. Trimming left V 2 bases short and J 3 bases short, with 17 bases between. In DNA, the CDR3 is TGTGCCAGCAGTTTAAATCGAGGGCTTGTCGACTACGAGCAGTACTTC. It specifies CASSLNRGLVDYEQYF.

V and J are TRBV12-3 or TRBV12-4 and TRBJ2-7; D may be TRBD1 (5 bases). V was shortened by 1 base and J by 13 bases, with 11 bases between the two germline ends. The CDR3 consists of 11 residues. The CDR3 coding sequence is TGTGCCAGCAGTTTAGAGCAGGGTCTTTACTTC. Its translation: CASSLEQGLYF.

This clonotype has ten or more counts. This sequence joins TRBV29-1 and TRBJ2-7; the match to TRBD1 covers 11 bases. V dropped 7 bases and J dropped 2; count of bases not matched to a gene: 4. Germline V gene data show CDR1 as SQVTM and CDR2 as ANQGSEA. This CDR3 has 13 amino acids. For the CDR3, the DNA is TGCAGCGCCTTGGGACAGGGGGCCTACGAGCAGTACTTC. Translation gives CSALGQGAYEQYF.

The chain is built from TRBV28 and TRBJ1-1, with 10 bases that match TRBD1. The V and J ends lost 4 bases and 7 bases, in that order; junction bases with no gene match: 3. The germline V gene has CDR1 MDHEN and CDR2 SYDVKM. This CDR3 has 13 amino acids. In DNA, the CDR3 is TGTGCCAGCAGTTGGGACAGGGGAAGTGAAGCTTTCTTT. This sequence encodes CASSWDRGSEAFF.

The CDR3 sequence is CASSLTGVQPQHF. The CDR3 DNA reads TGTGCCAGCTCGCTGACAGGGGTTCAGCCCCAGCATTTT. This chain links TRBV18 with TRBJ1-5; 8 nucleotides align to TRBD1. V lost 6 bases to trimming and J lost 6 bases; unmatched junction nucleotides: 4. Germline V CDR1 and CDR2: KGHSH, LQKENI. The CDR3 totals 13 residues.

This clonotype showed up just a few times. The CDR3 spells CASIIELWTF. The CDR3 bases are TGTGCCAGCATCATCGAACTTTGGACCTTC. The chain joins TRBV21-1 to TRBJ1-2. TRBV21-1 is listed as a pseudogene. This CDR3 has 10 residues.

The chain recombines TRBV3-1 with TRBJ1-5; a possible D gene is TRBD1 (6 bases). The germline gives CDR1 LGHDT, CDR2 YNNKEL (reference sequence). There are 16 residues in the CDR3. V gave up 0 bases and J gave up 3 bases, with 12 bases separating them. The CDR3 DNA follows: TGTGCCAGCAGCCAAGATTGGTCAGGGGTCAATCAGCCCCAGCATTTT. Amino acids: CASSQDWSGVNQPQHF.

The genes are TRBV18 and TRBJ2-5, with D uncertain. The CDR3 covers 13 residues. Germline V gives CDR1 KGHSH, CDR2 LQKENI. Trimming took 2 bases from V and 5 from J, leaving 9 bases between them. The CDR3 spells CASSPNGRETQYF. As DNA, the CDR3 is TGTGCCAGCTCACCAAACGGTCGTGAGACCCAGTACTTC.

This chain connects TRBV12-3 or TRBV12-4 to TRBJ1-1; D gene ambiguous. The CDR3 runs 11 residues. V lost 7 bases to trimming and J lost 4 bases, with 7 bases between them. CDR3 sequence (DNA): TGTGCCAGCACTTCAAGCACTGAAGCTTTCTTT. Protein sequence: CASTSSTEAFF.

The chain links TRBV6-5 to TRBJ1-2; 7 bases align to TRBD1. This CDR3 has 16 amino acids. Germline values: CDR1 MNHEY, CDR2 SVGAGI. With 0 bases clipped from V and 8 bases from J, the junction kept 12 bases outside the gene matches. Here the CDR3 DNA reads TGTGCCAGCAGTTACTCAGCAAGGGACAGTTCTGGGGGCTACACCTTC. This encodes CASSYSARDSSGGYTF.

In its sample, this clonotype was seen many times. The J gene is TRBJ2-7, the V gene TRBV5-1; D might be TRBD1 (5 bases). Germline assignment: CDR1 SGHRS and CDR2 YFSETQ. This CDR3 has 15 residues. Trimming took 4 bases from V and 1 from J, leaving 15 bases between them. The CDR3 nucleotides are TGCGCCAGCAGCCCCCTTCCCGACAGTTCCTACGAGCAGTACTTC. Amino acid sequence: CASSPLPDSSYEQYF.

This clonotype was detected only a few times. The chain joins TRBV29-1 to TRBJ1-2, with D possibly matching TRBD1 (5 bases). CDR1 is SQVTM and CDR2 is ANQGSEA in the germline V gene. CDR3 size: 11 residues. The germline V and J ends were trimmed by 4 bases and 7 bases, with 10 bases remaining between them. In DNA form, the CDR3 reads TGCAGCGTTGGCAGGGATGCTGGCTACACCTTC. This gives the protein CSVGRDAGYTF.

This clonotype was counted a few times. DNA of the CDR3: TGTGCCAGCAGTTTGTTCGGTTCCTTCTCCTACGAGCAGTACTTC. Translation: CASSLFGSFSYEQYF. This sequence joins TRBV28 and TRBJ2-7; D is uncertain. The V end lost 3 bases, the J end lost 0 bases, and 12 bases lay between the germline ends. Germline assignment: CDR1 MDHEN and CDR2 SYDVKM. This CDR3 comprises 15 residues.

The chain carries TRBV14 and TRBJ2-3; TRBD1 aligns across 10 bases. V dropped 3 bases and J dropped 3; count of bases not matched to a gene: 6. CDR3 size: 16 residues. From germline, CDR1 is SGHDN and CDR2 FVKESK. DNA of the CDR3: TGTGCCAGCAGCCACCGGGACAGGGGACAAACAGATACGCAGTATTTT. Amino acids: CASSHRDRGQTDTQYF.

This clonotype was seen a few times. The chain is built from TRBV27 and TRBJ1-1; D not certain. Trimming cost V 0 bases and J 6 bases, with 14 bases left between them. The CDR3 is 15 residues long. The V gene's germline CDR1 is MNHEY and CDR2 SMNVEV (reference sequence). In DNA form, the CDR3 reads TGTGCCAGCAGTTTATCGCTCCCCATTTCAGCTGAAGCTTTCTTT. Amino acids: CASSLSLPISAEAFF.